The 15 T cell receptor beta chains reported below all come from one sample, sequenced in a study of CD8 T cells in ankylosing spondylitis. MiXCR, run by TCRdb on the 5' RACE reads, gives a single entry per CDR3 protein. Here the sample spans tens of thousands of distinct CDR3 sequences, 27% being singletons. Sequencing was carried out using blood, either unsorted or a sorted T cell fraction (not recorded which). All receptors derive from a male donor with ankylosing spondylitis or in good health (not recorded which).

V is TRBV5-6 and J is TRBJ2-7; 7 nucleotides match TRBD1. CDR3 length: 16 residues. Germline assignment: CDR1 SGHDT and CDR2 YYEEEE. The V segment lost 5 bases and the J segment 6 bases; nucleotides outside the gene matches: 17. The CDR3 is CASSSPTGTVIIEQYF. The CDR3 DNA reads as TGTGCCAGCAGTTCACCAACCGGGACAGTTATCATCGAGCAGTACTTC.

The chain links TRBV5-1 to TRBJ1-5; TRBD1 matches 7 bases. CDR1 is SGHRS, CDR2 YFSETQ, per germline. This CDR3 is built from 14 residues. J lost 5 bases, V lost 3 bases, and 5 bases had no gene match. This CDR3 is CASSSGGMDQPQHF. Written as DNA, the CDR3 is TGCGCCAGCAGCTCAGGGGGTATGGATCAGCCCCAGCATTTT.

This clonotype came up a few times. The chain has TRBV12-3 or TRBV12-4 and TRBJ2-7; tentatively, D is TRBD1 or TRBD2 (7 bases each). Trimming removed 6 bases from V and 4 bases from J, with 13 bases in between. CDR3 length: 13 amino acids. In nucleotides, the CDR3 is TGTGCCAGCAGGGGGGGGACAGCTTACGAGCAGTACTTC. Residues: CASRGGTAYEQYF.

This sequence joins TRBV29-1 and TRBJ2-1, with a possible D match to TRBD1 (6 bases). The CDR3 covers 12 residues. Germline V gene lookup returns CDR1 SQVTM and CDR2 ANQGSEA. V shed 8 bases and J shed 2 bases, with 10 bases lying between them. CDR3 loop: CSLRGTYNEQFF. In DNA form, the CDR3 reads TGCAGCCTGAGGGGGACCTACAATGAGCAGTTCTTC.

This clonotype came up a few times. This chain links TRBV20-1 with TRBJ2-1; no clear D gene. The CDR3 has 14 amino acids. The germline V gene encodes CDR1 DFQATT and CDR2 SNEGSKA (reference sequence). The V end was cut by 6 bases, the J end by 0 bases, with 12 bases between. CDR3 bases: TGCAGTGCCGTGAAGAGGAGCTCCTACAATGAGCAGTTCTTC. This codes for CSAVKRSSYNEQFF.

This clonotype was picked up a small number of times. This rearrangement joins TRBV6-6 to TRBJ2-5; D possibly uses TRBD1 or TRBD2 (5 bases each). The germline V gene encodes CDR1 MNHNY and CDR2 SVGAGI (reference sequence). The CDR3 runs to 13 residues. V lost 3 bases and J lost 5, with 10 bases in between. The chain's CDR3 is CASSYSWGETQYF. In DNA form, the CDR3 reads TGTGCCAGCAGTTATAGTTGGGGGGAGACCCAGTACTTC.

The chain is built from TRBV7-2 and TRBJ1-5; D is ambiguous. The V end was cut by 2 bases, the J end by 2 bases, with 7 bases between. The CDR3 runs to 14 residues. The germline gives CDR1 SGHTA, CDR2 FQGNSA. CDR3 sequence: CASSLRRGNQPQHF. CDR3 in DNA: TGTGCCAGCAGCTTAAGACGGGGCAATCAGCCCCAGCATTTT.

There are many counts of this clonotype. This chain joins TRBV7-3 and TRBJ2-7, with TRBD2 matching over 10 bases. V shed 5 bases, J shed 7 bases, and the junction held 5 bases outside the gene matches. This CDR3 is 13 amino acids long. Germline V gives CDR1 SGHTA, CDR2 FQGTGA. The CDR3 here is CASSQASGREQYF. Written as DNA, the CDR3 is TGTGCCAGCAGCCAAGCTAGCGGGAGAGAGCAGTACTTC. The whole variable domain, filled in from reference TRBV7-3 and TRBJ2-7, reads GAGVSQTPSNKVTEKGKYVELRCDPISGHTALYWYRQSLGQGPEFLIYFQGTGAADDSGLPNDRFFAVRPEGSVSTLKIQRTERGDSAVYLCASSQASGREQYFGPGTRLTVT.

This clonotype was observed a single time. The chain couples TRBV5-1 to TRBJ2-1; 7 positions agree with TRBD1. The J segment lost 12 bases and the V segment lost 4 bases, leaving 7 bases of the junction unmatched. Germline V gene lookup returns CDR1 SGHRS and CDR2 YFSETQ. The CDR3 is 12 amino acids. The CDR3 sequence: CASSGDSLVQFF. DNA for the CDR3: TGCGCCAGCAGCGGGGACAGCTTGGTGCAGTTCTTC.

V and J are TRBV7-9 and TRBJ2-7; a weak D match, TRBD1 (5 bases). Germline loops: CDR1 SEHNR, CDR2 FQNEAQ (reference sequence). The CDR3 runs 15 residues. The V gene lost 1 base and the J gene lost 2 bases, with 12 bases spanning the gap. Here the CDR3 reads CASSLGQGLTYEQYF. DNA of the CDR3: TGTGCCAGCAGCTTAGGGCAGGGCCTCACCTACGAGCAGTACTTC. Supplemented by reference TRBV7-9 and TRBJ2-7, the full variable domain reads DTGVSQNPRHKITKRGQNVTFRCDPISEHNRLYWYRQTLGQGPEFLTYFQNEAQLEKSRLLSDRFSAERPKGSFSTLEIQRTEQGDSAMYLCASSLGQGLTYEQYFGPGTRLTVT.

CDR3 sequence reads: CASSVVEGKAAEAFF. The CDR3 nucleotides are TGTGCCAGCAGCGTAGTAGAGGGGAAAGCGGCTGAAGCTTTCTTT. J is TRBJ1-1 and V is TRBV9, with D possibly being TRBD1 (5 bases). Trimming took off 0 bases at V and 6 bases at J, with 15 bases between the two ends. The CDR3 is 15 amino acids. The germline CDR1 and CDR2 sequences are SGDLS and YYNGEE. The full variable domain, in which reference TRBV9 and TRBJ1-1 provide the parts outside the CDR3, is DSGVTQTPKHLITATGQRVTLRCSPRSGDLSVYWYQQSLDQGLQFLIQYYNGEERAKGNILERFSAQQFPDLHSELNLSSLELGDSALYFCASSVVEGKAAEAFFGQGTRLTVV.

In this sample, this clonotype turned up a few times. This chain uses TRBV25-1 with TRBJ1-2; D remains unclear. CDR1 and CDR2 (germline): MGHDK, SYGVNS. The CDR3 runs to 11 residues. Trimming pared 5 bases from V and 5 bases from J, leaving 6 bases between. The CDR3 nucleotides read TGTGCCAGCAGTTTGGGTTATGGCTACACCTTC. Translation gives CASSLGYGYTF.

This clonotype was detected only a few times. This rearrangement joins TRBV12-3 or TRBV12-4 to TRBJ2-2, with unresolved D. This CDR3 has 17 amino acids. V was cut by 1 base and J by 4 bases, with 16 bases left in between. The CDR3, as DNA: TGTGCCAGCAGTTTAGGGATGTCCTCCCGCCCCACCGGGGAGCTGTTTTTT. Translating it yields CASSLGMSSRPTGELFF.

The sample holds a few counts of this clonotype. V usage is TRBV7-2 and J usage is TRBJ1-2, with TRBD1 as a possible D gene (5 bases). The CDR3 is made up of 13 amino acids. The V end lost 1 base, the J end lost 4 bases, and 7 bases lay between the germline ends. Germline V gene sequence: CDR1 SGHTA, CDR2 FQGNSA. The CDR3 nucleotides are TGTGCCAGCAGCTTAGGCAGGGTCTATGGCTACACCTTC. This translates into CASSLGRVYGYTF.

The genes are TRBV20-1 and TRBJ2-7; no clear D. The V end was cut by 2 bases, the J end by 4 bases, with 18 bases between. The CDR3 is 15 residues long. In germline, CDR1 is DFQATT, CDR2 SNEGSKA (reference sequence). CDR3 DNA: TGCAGTGCTAGAAGTACCATCCAATCCAAGTACGAGCAGTACGTC. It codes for CSARSTIQSKYEQYV.